These 15 T cell receptor beta chains were sequenced from one sample in a study of blood T cell repertoires in COVID-19. Sequencing used immunoSEQ multiplex PCR; TCRdb keeps in-frame clones, though not all of them. The sample contains some 52,000 clones, around 84% of which appear only once. Material: peripheral blood. The origin of the receptors is a man between 50 and 59 years old with acute or convalescent COVID-19.

The rearrangement links TRBV20-1 to TRBJ2-7; D is perhaps TRBD2 (5 bases). The length of the CDR3 is 11 residues. Trimming stripped 3 bases from V and 12 bases from J, with 15 bases between. Germline V gives CDR1 DFQATT, CDR2 SNEGSKA (reference sequence). The CDR3 region is CSASAGPGGYF. CDR3 in DNA: TGCAGTGCTAGTGCTGGACCCGGAGGGTACTTC.

V and J are TRBV2 and TRBJ2-2; TRBD2 aligns across 14 bases. Trimming at V came to 6 bases and at J to 7 bases, leaving 7 bases not matched to a gene. This CDR3 comprises 16 residues. The V gene's germline CDR1 is SNHLY and CDR2 FYNNEI. The CDR3 nucleotides are TGTGCCAGCAGGGAGGGACTAGCGGGAGTTGTCGGGGAGCTGTTTTTT. Its protein is CASREGLAGVVGELFF.

The chain links TRBV5-1 to TRBJ2-2; perhaps TRBD1 as D (5 bases). V was cut by 9 bases and J by 7 bases, with 22 bases left in between. This CDR3 has 15 residues. The germline CDR1 and CDR2 sequences are SGHRS and YFSETQ. The CDR3 sequence is CATTRDRPSFGELFF. DNA for the CDR3: TGCGCCACCACCAGAGACAGACCCTCCTTCGGGGAGCTGTTTTTT.

The chain combines TRBV5-1 with TRBJ2-2, with D perhaps matching TRBD2 (6 bases). The V gene lost 0 bases and the J gene lost 4 bases, with 7 bases spanning the gap. Per germline, CDR1 SGHRS and CDR2 YFSETQ. The CDR3 length is 14 residues. This chain's CDR3 is CASSLAGVTGELFF. The DNA of the CDR3 is TGCGCCAGCAGCTTGGCGGGGGTCACCGGGGAGCTGTTTTTT.

The CDR3 here is CASSFSPKPDTLPLHF. The CDR3 DNA reads TGTGCCAGCAGTTTTTCCCCAAAACCGGACACCTTGCCCCTCCACTTT. The chain is built from TRBV27 and TRBJ1-6, with a tentative D call TRBD1 (5 bases). Germline V lookup: CDR1 MNHEY, CDR2 SMNVEV (reference sequence). Trimming stripped 3 bases from V and 13 bases from J, with 22 bases between. The CDR3 runs 16 residues.

This clone came up a few times. The chain combines TRBV5-1 with TRBJ1-5; D not resolved. Trimming pared 4 bases from V and 4 bases from J, leaving 9 bases between. CDR1 SGHRS and CDR2 YFSETQ come from the germline V gene. CDR3 length: 13 residues. The CDR3 bases are TGCGCCAGCAGCATCGACAATAATCAGCCCCAGCATTTT. Its protein is CASSIDNNQPQHF.

J is TRBJ1-5 and V is TRBV2; 10 bases map to TRBD1. Germline V CDR1 and CDR2: SNHLY, FYNNEI. The CDR3 length is 14 residues. V lost 7 bases, J lost 5 bases, and 5 bases stayed unmatched. This CDR3 is CASNRDRGYQPQHF. The DNA for the CDR3 is TGTGCCAGCAACCGGGACAGGGGTTATCAGCCCCAGCATTTT.

The V call is TRBV27, the J call TRBJ1-2, with a weak D call TRBD1 (6 bases). The CDR3 sequence is 12 residues long. V was pared by 5 bases and J by 8 bases, with 12 bases between. From germline, CDR1 is MNHEY and CDR2 SMNVEV (reference sequence). CDR3 bases: TGTGCCAGCAGTCTTACAGGGAAGGGCTACACCTTC. Translated: CASSLTGKGYTF.

This chain links TRBV30 with TRBJ2-7, with D perhaps matching TRBD2 (5 bases). This CDR3 contains 12 residues. Trimming took 1 base from V and 4 from J, leaving 8 bases between them. The V gene's germline CDR1 is GTSNPN and CDR2 SVGIG (reference sequence). The CDR3 coding sequence is TGTGCCTGGAGTGGTGGGGAGTACGAGCAGTACTTC. This sequence encodes CAWSGGEYEQYF.

The CDR3 DNA is TGTGCCAGTAGTTCATCGACAGCCTATCAGCCCCAGCATTTT. Protein: CASSSSTAYQPQHF. The chain joins TRBV19 to TRBJ1-5; D perhaps matches TRBD1 (5 bases). V lost 5 bases to trimming and J lost 5 bases, with 13 bases between them. This CDR3 contains 14 residues. Germline V gene lookup returns CDR1 LNHDA and CDR2 SQIVND (reference sequence).

The V and J genes are TRBV28 and TRBJ1-5; no definite D call. This CDR3 is built from 15 residues. In germline, CDR1 is MDHEN, CDR2 SYDVKM. V was clipped by 6 bases and J by 2 bases, with 14 bases between them. In nucleotides, the CDR3 is TGTGCCAGCAGGGTTGGGCTTAGCGGCAATCAGCCCCAGCATTTT. Translating gives CASRVGLSGNQPQHF.

Turning to this clone: An end of the junction differs from the germline gene, which may be a read error. The J gene is TRBJ1-3, the V gene TRBV15; D uncertain. The CDR3 contains 16 residues. Germline V gene data show CDR1 as LNHNV and CDR2 as YYDKDF (reference sequence). The CDR3 loop reads CATSTKEAVVHRNIDF. The CDR3 DNA reads as TGTGCCACCAGCACTAAAGAGGCGGTCGTCCACCGTAATATTGATTTT.

The chain carries TRBV6-1 and TRBJ1-2, with D unclear. V dropped 2 bases and J dropped 3 bases, with 10 bases sitting between them. There are 14 residues in the CDR3. Germline V CDR1 and CDR2: MNHNS, SASEGT. The CDR3 DNA reads as TGTGCCAGCAGTGAATGGGGAGATGACTATGGCTACACCTTC. The encoded protein is CASSEWGDDYGYTF.

This clone appeared a single time. V gene TRBV24-1 combines with J gene TRBJ1-1, with no clear D. This CDR3 spans 13 amino acids. Germline values: CDR1 KGHDR, CDR2 SFDVKD. Trimming left V 5 bases short and J 2 bases short, with 8 bases between. The CDR3 nucleotides read TGTGCCACCAGTGGTACGGGTAACACTGAAGCTTTCTTT. Translated, it gives CATSGTGNTEAFF.

The gene calls are TRBV3-1 (or the pseudogene TRBV3-2) and TRBJ2-1; no firm D call. The CDR3 has 16 amino acids. With 1 base removed from V and 0 bases from J, the gap between germline ends came to 10 bases. Per the germline V gene, CDR1 is LGHDT and CDR2 is YNNKEL (reference sequence). As DNA, the CDR3 is TGTGCCAGCAGCCAAGTTGGGCTTCTCTCCTACAATGAGCAGTTCTTC. As protein: CASSQVGLLSYNEQFF.